The clone carrying this T cell receptor beta chain was seen at least ten times. The sample belongs to a study of read filtering for tumor transcriptome and immune sequencing. Turning to the study itself: IR-seq gave about 3.5 to 11 million TCR reads per sample; RNA-seq gave roughly 80 to 1,300.

Trimming at V came to 7 bases and at J to 6 bases, leaving 14 bases not matched to a gene. The CDR3 has 15 amino acids. Germline V CDR1 and CDR2: SGHTA, FQGNSA. The library was built from 400 ng RNA with molecular barcoded adaptors for alpha/delta and beta/gamma chains. TCRdb processed the reads anew with MiXCR; each CDR3 protein has one entry. The table lists around 65,000 distinct CDR3 sequences, roughly a fifth of them singletons. Bone marrow was sampled from every patient at the time of active disease. This rearrangement joins TRBV7-2 to TRBJ2-7; 8 bases map to TRBD2. Input material: a population of CD138-negative cells sorted from bone marrow. The clonotype comes from a donor at least 40 years old with multiple myeloma. The CDR3 region has the DNA TGTGCCAGCACCCCTCCGGGACTAGTTTCTCTCGAGCAGTACTTC. Its translation: CASTPPGLVSLEQYF.